These T cell receptor beta chains were read from a single sample in a study of T cells after yellow fever vaccination. TCRdb analysed the 5' RACE reads with MiXCR anew, one entry per CDR3 protein. The profile shows approximately 350,000 distinct CDR3 sequences, 11% of them singletons. This specimen was PBMCs, taken on the day of the first yellow fever vaccination. The source is a man aged 18 to 30 who received the YFV17D yellow fever vaccine. CDR3s include the opening cysteine and the closing phenylalanine or tryptophan. Each record gives: V gene, J gene, CDR3 protein.

v_call: TRBV7-9
j_call: TRBJ2-4
cdr3_aa: CASSYSGGAFDKNIQYF

v_call: TRBV7-2
j_call: TRBJ1-1
cdr3_aa: CASSTRRGTEAFF

v_call: TRBV3-1
j_call: TRBJ2-5
cdr3_aa: CASSQWTSGQETQYF

v_call: TRBV20-1
j_call: TRBJ2-1
cdr3_aa: CSGDTGVNEQFF

v_call: TRBV7-9
j_call: TRBJ1-3
cdr3_aa: CASSLSRSSGNTIYF

v_call: TRBV9
j_call: TRBJ1-4
cdr3_aa: CASSVDGGRREKLFF

v_call: TRBV7-9
j_call: TRBJ2-3
cdr3_aa: CASSRGTTPLSADTQYF

v_call: TRBV12-5
j_call: TRBJ1-1
cdr3_aa: CASGLLYGEMNTEAFF

v_call: TRBV10-3
j_call: TRBJ2-3
cdr3_aa: CAIRARFTDTQYF

v_call: TRBV3-1
j_call: TRBJ1-1
cdr3_aa: CASSHSPPGVNTEAFF

v_call: TRBV5-1
j_call: TRBJ2-3
cdr3_aa: CASRWQGKGDTQYF

v_call: TRBV6-5
j_call: TRBJ2-3
cdr3_aa: CASSYLGGTDTQYF

v_call: TRBV15
j_call: TRBJ2-4
cdr3_aa: CATSGWENLNIQYF

v_call: TRBV7-2
j_call: TRBJ1-5
cdr3_aa: CASSLGGANNQPQHF

v_call: TRBV7-2
j_call: TRBJ2-3
cdr3_aa: CASSFPGGDTQYF

v_call: TRBV9
j_call: TRBJ2-3
cdr3_aa: CASSVGQGSSTDTQYF

v_call: TRBV2
j_call: TRBJ1-2
cdr3_aa: CASSEEGGQGGGYTF

v_call: TRBV6-2/TRBV6-3
j_call: TRBJ2-5
cdr3_aa: CASSYFSGLQETQYF

v_call: TRBV11-1
j_call: TRBJ2-5
cdr3_aa: CASSLGTAQGGGIETQYF

v_call: TRBV19
j_call: TRBJ2-1
cdr3_aa: CASSIEERDYNEQFF

v_call: TRBV29-1
j_call: TRBJ2-1
cdr3_aa: CSVEYRVSGEQFF

v_call: TRBV18
j_call: TRBJ1-6
cdr3_aa: CASSPPGQGLDSPLHF

v_call: TRBV9
j_call: TRBJ2-2
cdr3_aa: CASSVSRLTGELFF

v_call: TRBV18
j_call: TRBJ1-2
cdr3_aa: CASSPDSRRGYTF

v_call: TRBV10-3
j_call: TRBJ2-7
cdr3_aa: CAISGQGSEQYF

v_call: TRBV4-1
j_call: TRBJ1-1
cdr3_aa: CASSPQGAGNTEAFF

v_call: TRBV5-1
j_call: TRBJ2-1
cdr3_aa: CASSLGSSSGGINNEQFF

v_call: TRBV3-1
j_call: TRBJ2-2
cdr3_aa: CASSQGTGLSNTGELFF

v_call: TRBV29-1
j_call: TRBJ2-1
cdr3_aa: CSVGNWGYNEQFF

v_call: TRBV6-1
j_call: TRBJ1-2
cdr3_aa: CASSRQELNYGYTF

v_call: TRBV7-8
j_call: TRBJ2-2
cdr3_aa: CASSHRDLNTGELFF

v_call: TRBV7-2
j_call: TRBJ1-2
cdr3_aa: CASSLDPGQSYGYTF

v_call: TRBV7-8
j_call: TRBJ2-2
cdr3_aa: CASRGTSGAGELFF

v_call: TRBV20-1
j_call: TRBJ2-7
cdr3_aa: CSAPRTGSSYEQYF

v_call: TRBV7-2
j_call: TRBJ1-2
cdr3_aa: CASSLYGDGYTF

v_call: TRBV6-1
j_call: TRBJ2-1
cdr3_aa: CASTTGGADNEQFF

v_call: TRBV6-2/TRBV6-3
j_call: TRBJ2-1
cdr3_aa: CASSTFRGALGHNEQFF

v_call: TRBV7-3
j_call: TRBJ2-3
cdr3_aa: CASSLRSPGLAGGWDTQYF

v_call: TRBV28
j_call: TRBJ1-1
cdr3_aa: CASSLNGGGAFF

v_call: TRBV12-3/TRBV12-4
j_call: TRBJ2-4
cdr3_aa: CASSLRGQGGNIQYF

v_call: TRBV7-2
j_call: TRBJ2-3
cdr3_aa: CASSQRLATDTQYF